This TCR beta chain is from a study of blood T cell repertoires in COVID-19. Study background: Both acute and convalescent COVID-19 samples were obtained from the United States, Italy and Spain. Sources were T cells, B-cell-depleted T cells, or PBMCs; the material itself was cDNA or gDNA.

The protocol was immunoSEQ multiplex PCR, while the TCRdb copy is restricted to in-frame clones and leaves out a portion. The sample gives approximately 490,000 clones, less than 90% of which show up once; roughly 8% is in the top ten. Allocation to cohorts depended on clinical history reported by the participants. This receptor was identified in a woman aged 60-75 years who had recovered from COVID-19. Sequenced input: PBMCs or T cells enriched from blood (not recorded which).

The CDR3 here is CATSRAVPGFSGNTIYF. CDR3 bases: TGTGCCACCAGCAGAGCCGTACCAGGTTTCTCTGGAAACACCATATATTTT. The chain combines TRBV15 with TRBJ1-3; no clear D gene. CDR1 is LNHNV, CDR2 YYDKDF, per germline (reference sequence). Between the trimmed V and J ends, which lost 1 base and 0 bases, there was a span of 13 bases. CDR3 size: 17 residues. Full variable domain (rest looked up from reference TRBV15 and TRBJ1-3): DAMVIQNPRYQVTQFGKPVTLSCSQTLNHNVMYWYQQKSSQAPKLLFHYYDKDFNNEADTPDNFQSRRPNTSFCFLDIRSPGLGDTAMYLCATSRAVPGFSGNTIYFGEGSWLTVV.